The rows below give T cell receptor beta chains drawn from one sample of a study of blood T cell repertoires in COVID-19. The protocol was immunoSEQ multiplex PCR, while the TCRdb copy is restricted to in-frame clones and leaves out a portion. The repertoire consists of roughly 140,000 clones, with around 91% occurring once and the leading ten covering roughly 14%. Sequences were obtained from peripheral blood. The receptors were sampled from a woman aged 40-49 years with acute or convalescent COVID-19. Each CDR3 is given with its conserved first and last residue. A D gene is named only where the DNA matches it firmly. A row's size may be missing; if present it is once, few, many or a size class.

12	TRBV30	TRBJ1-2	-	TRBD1	CAWKTGFYGYTF	TGTGCCTGGAAGACAGGGTTCTATGGCTACACCTTC
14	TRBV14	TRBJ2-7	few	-	CASSHQGVTYEQYF	TGTGCCAGCAGCCACCAAGGGGTCACCTACGAGCAGTACTTC
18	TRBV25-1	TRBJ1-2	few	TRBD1	CASSGILGRGQGIYGYTF	TGTGCCAGCAGCGGGATCTTGGGACGAGGACAGGGAATCTATGGCTACACCTTC
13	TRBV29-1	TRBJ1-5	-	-	CSVLGGLGQPQHF	TGCAGCGTGCTCGGGGGGCTGGGTCAGCCCCAGCATTTT
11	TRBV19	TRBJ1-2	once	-	CASKTGPGYTF	TGTGCCAGTAAAACAGGGCCCGGCTACACCTTC
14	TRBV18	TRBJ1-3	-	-	CASSPENRGNTIYF	TGTGCCAGCTCACCAGAGAATCGTGGAAACACCATATATTTT
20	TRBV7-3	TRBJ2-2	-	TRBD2	CASSLGPQGWLAGDTGELFF	TGTGCCAGCAGCTTAGGTCCTCAGGGATGGCTAGCGGGGGACACCGGGGAGCTGTTTTTT
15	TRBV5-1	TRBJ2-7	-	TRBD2	CASSLNRRSGYEQYF	TGCGCCAGCAGCTTGAATAGGCGTAGCGGGTACGAGCAGTACTTC
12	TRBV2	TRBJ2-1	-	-	CASTSFYNEQFF	TGTGCCAGCACTAGCTTTTACAATGAGCAGTTCTTC
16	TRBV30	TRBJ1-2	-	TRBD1	CAWSVGAGGRYYGYTF	TGTGCCTGGAGTGTAGGGGCAGGGGGCAGGTACTATGGCTACACCTTC
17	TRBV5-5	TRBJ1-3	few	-	CASSLAGQGFSGNTIYF	TGTGCCAGCAGCTTGGCCGGCCAGGGGTTCTCTGGAAACACCATATATTTT
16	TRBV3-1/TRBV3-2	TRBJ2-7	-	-	CASSQQLEGYGSEQYF	TGTGCCAGCAGCCAGCAATTGGAGGGCTATGGTTCCGAGCAGTACTTC
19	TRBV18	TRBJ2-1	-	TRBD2	CASLPNLGSTSGGNNEQFF	TGTGCCAGTCTCCCCAACCTCGGTTCAACTAGCGGGGGAAACAATGAGCAGTTCTTC
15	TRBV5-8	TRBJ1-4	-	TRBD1	CASSSRQGAWEKLFF	TGTGCCAGCAGCTCCAGACAGGGGGCTTGGGAAAAACTGTTTTTT
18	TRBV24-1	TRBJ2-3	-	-	CATTDRYKDNRESDTQYF	TGTGCCACCACCGATAGGTACAAGGATAACCGGGAATCAGATACGCAGTATTTT
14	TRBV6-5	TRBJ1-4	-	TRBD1	CASRYPGQGEKLFF	TGTGCCAGCAGATACCCGGGACAGGGGGAAAAACTGTTTTTT
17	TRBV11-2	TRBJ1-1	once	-	CASSLASSGWTNTEAFF	TGTGCCAGCAGCTTAGCGTCGTCGGGGTGGACGAACACTGAAGCTTTCTTT
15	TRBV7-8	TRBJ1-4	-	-	CASSLVAGLGEKLFF	TGTGCCAGCAGCTTAGTCGCAGGGCTGGGTGAAAAACTGTTTTTT
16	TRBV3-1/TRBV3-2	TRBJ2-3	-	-	CASSQDWGGRTDTQYF	TGTGCCAGCAGCCAAGATTGGGGGGGCCGCACAGATACGCAGTATTTT
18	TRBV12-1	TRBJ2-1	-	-	CASSRKTGPSSSYNEQFF	TGTGCCAGCAGCCGCAAGACAGGGCCATCGAGCTCCTACAATGAGCAGTTCTTC
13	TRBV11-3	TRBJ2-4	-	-	CASSFYGSPIQYF	TGTGCCAGCAGCTTTTACGGGAGCCCCATTCAGTACTTC
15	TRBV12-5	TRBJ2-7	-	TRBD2	CASGPDSGISYEQYF	TGTGCTAGTGGTCCGGATAGCGGGATATCCTACGAGCAGTACTTC